Listed below are T cell receptor beta chains from one sample, sequenced in a study of PD-1 blockade in classical Hodgkin lymphoma. Some clones are missing from TCRdb's copy, which holds only in-frame ones; the method was immunoSEQ multiplex PCR. There are 5,000 or so clones in the sample; 79% occur only once, and around 3.6% lies in the top ten. Sample: CD4+ T cells from blood, taken before the fourth cycle of nivolumab. Receptors originate from a human donor with classical Hodgkin lymphoma. Both conserved end residues are part of each CDR3. D genes are given only for firm matches. Only part of the rows carry a size: once, few, many, or a class if the clone is expanded.

V gene	clone size	D gene	J gene	CDR3 protein	CDR3 DNA
TRBV6-1	NA	TRBD1	TRBJ1-1	CASSSAGGEAFF	TGTGCCAGCAGTTCCGCAGGGGGGGAAGCTTTCTTT
TRBV9	NA	NA	TRBJ2-3	CASSVGMGGGDTQYF	TGTGCCAGCAGCGTAGGAATGGGGGGAGGAGATACGCAGTATTTT
TRBV4-2	NA	NA	TRBJ1-3	CASTTEGFPSGNTIYF	TGTGCCAGCACGACAGAGGGTTTTCCCTCTGGAAACACCATATATTTT
TRBV6-6	NA	TRBD1	TRBJ2-7	CASSYTPDRANEQYF	TGTGCCAGCAGTTACACCCCGGACAGGGCCAACGAGCAGTACTTC
TRBV28	NA	NA	TRBJ1-2	CASRDTSYGYTF	TGTGCCAGCAGGGACACTTCCTATGGCTACACCTTC
TRBV28	NA	NA	TRBJ2-7	CASSSPGTLNEQYF	TGTGCCAGCAGTTCCCCTGGGACTCTGAACGAGCAGTACTTC
TRBV19	NA	TRBD1	TRBJ2-7	CASSKGAFYEQYF	TGTGCCAGTAGTAAGGGGGCCTTCTACGAGCAGTACTTC
TRBV6-1	NA	NA	TRBJ2-7	CASSDLRGYEQYF	TGTGCCAGCAGTGATCTGAGGGGCTACGAGCAGTACTTC
TRBV5-8	NA	NA	TRBJ2-6	CASSRIRGSGANVLTF	TGTGCCAGCAGCCGTATTCGGGGCTCTGGGGCCAACGTCCTGACTTTC
TRBV4-3	NA	TRBD1	TRBJ2-2	CASSQDSTGTNTGELFF	TGCGCCAGCAGCCAAGATTCGACAGGGACGAACACCGGGGAGCTGTTTTTT
TRBV10-3	once	NA	TRBJ2-7	CAISVERREQYF	TGTGCCATCAGTGTGGAGCGCAGAGAGCAGTACTTC
TRBV7-9	NA	NA	TRBJ2-7	CASSNNRGTGDEQYF	TGTGCCAGCAGCAATAACAGGGGAACGGGGGACGAGCAGTACTTC
TRBV5-8	NA	TRBD1	TRBJ2-7	CASTDRGSARRHEQYF	TGTGCCAGCACCGACAGGGGAAGCGCCCGGCGGCACGAGCAGTACTTC
TRBV30	few	NA	TRBJ2-2	CAWMRDSLGELFF	TGTGCCTGGATGCGAGACAGTTTGGGGGAGCTGTTTTTT
TRBV14	NA	TRBD1	TRBJ2-1	CASSMVPGQGDNEQFF	TGTGCCAGCAGCATGGTACCGGGACAGGGGGACAATGAGCAGTTCTTC
TRBV4-1	NA	NA	TRBJ2-3	CASSRSGTAGSTDTQYF	TGCGCCAGCAGCCGCTCTGGGACTGCGGGGAGCACAGATACGCAGTATTTT
TRBV19	once	NA	TRBJ1-1	CASSPGQGPSRAFF	TGTGCCAGTAGCCCTGGCCAGGGACCGTCTAGGGCTTTCTTT
TRBV6-6	NA	NA	TRBJ1-4	CAPAKFGGSGKLFF	TGTGCCCCCGCTAAGTTCGGTGGGAGTGGAAAACTGTTTTTT
TRBV27	NA	NA	TRBJ1-2	CASSLEGHRAPYYGYTF	TGTGCCAGCAGTTTAGAGGGACACCGCGCACCCTACTATGGCTACACCTTC
TRBV7-2	NA	NA	TRBJ1-3	CASSPSQASTSGNTIYF	TGTGCCAGCAGCCCCAGCCAAGCTAGCACCTCTGGAAACACCATATATTTT
TRBV19	NA	NA	TRBJ2-3	CASSDTDTQYF	TGTGCCAGTAGTGATACAGATACGCAGTATTTT
TRBV4-3	NA	TRBD2	TRBJ2-2	CASSRGLAGGKNTGELFF	TGCGCCAGCAGCCGGGGACTAGCGGGGGGGAAGAACACCGGGGAGCTGTTTTTT
TRBV15	NA	NA	TRBJ2-1	CATSKEFSYNEQFF	TGTGCCACCAGCAAGGAGTTCTCCTACAATGAGCAGTTCTTC
TRBV4-1	NA	TRBD1	TRBJ1-1	CASSQALRGGRHSEAFF	TGCGCCAGCAGCCAAGCGTTGAGAGGGGGCCGGCACAGTGAAGCTTTCTTT